This T cell receptor beta chain appears in the sequencing data of a study of T cell responses to AZD1222 COVID-19 vaccine. Study-wide context: The analysis combined second doses at about 4 or about 12 weeks.

Method: immunoSEQ multiplex PCR; TCRdb's copy keeps in-frame clones and lacks some. This repertoire shows about 130,000 clones, 80% to 90% found once; its top ten account for 8.5% to 12%. The study, taken as a whole, reports: Close to half of all spike-specific TCRs reportedly target regions of the variants that are unmutated. Repertoire sampling happened only post peak T cell response. Two doses of AZD1222 preceded a rise in Spike-specific TCR breadth and depth.

Remarks on this clone: Its antigen is still unknown.

The source was peripheral blood, collected on day 0 of AZD1222 vaccination. This clonotype was obtained from an adult in good health.

As DNA, the CDR3 is TGTGCCAGCAGTGACTCGACGGCAGAGTCGGGCGGAAACACCATATATTTT. Translation: CASSDSTAESGGNTIYF. The chain links TRBV6-4 to TRBJ1-3, with D unclear. Germline CDR1 and CDR2: MRHNA and SNTAGT. Trimming removed 0 bases at V and 4 bases at J, with 16 bases between. The length of the CDR3 is 17 residues.